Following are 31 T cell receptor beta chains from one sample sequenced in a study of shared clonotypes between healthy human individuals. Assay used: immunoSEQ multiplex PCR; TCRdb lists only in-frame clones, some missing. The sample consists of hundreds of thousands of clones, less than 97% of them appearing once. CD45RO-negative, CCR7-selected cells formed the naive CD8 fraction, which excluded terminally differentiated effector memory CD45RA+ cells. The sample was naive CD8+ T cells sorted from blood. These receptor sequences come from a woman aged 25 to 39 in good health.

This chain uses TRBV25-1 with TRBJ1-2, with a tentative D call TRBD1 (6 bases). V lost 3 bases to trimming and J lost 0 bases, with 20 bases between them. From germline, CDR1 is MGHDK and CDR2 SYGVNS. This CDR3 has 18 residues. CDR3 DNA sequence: TGTGCCAGCAGTGAGTCTCGGGTATGGGGGGCAACTAACTATGGCTACACCTTC. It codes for CASSESRVWGATNYGYTF.

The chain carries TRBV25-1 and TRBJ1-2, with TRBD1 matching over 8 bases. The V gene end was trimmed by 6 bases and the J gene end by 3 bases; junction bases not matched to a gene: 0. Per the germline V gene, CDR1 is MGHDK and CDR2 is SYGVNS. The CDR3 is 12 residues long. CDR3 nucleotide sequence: TGTGCCAGCAGGGACAGGGACTATGGCTACACCTTC. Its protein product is CASRDRDYGYTF.

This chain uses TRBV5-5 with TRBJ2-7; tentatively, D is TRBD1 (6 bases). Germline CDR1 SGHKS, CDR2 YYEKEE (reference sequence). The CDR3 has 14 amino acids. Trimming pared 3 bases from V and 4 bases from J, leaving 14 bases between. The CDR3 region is CASSSTGSEYEQYF. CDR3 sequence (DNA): TGTGCCAGCAGCTCCACAGGGTCGGAATACGAGCAGTACTTC.

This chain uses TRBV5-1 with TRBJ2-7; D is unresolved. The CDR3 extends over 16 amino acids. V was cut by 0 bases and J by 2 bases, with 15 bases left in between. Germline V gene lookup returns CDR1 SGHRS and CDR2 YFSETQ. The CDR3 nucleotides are TGCGCCAGCAGCTTGGTGCTAGACCACCTCCCCTACGAGCAGTACTTC. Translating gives CASSLVLDHLPYEQYF.

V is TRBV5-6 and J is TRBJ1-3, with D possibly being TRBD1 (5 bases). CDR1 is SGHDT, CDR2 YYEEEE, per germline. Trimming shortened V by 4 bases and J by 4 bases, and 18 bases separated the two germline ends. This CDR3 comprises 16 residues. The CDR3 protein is CASSRNRNMGGNTIYF. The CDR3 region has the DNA TGTGCCAGCAGCAGAAACAGGAACATGGGGGGAAACACCATATATTTT.

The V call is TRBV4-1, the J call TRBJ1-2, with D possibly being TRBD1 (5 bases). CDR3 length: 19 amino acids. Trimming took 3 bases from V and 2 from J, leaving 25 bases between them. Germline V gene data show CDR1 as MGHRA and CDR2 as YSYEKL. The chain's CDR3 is CASSQTKVDATDYNYGYTF. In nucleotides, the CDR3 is TGCGCCAGCAGCCAGACGAAGGTGGATGCGACAGATTACAACTATGGCTACACCTTC.

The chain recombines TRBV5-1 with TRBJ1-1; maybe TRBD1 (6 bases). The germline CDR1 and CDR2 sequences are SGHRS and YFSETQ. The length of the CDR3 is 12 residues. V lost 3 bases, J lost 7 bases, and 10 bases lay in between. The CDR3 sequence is CASSSTGSEAFF. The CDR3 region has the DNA TGCGCCAGCAGCTCGACAGGCAGTGAAGCTTTCTTT.

The CDR3 DNA sequence: TGTGCCAGCAGTTTATCAATAGGATATGACAATGAGCAGTTCTTC. Protein product: CASSLSIGYDNEQFF. The gene calls are TRBV7-9 and TRBJ2-1, with D uncertain. Germline V lookup: CDR1 SEHNR, CDR2 FQNEAQ (reference sequence). CDR3 length: 15 residues. The V end was cut by 6 bases, the J end by 5 bases, with 17 bases between.

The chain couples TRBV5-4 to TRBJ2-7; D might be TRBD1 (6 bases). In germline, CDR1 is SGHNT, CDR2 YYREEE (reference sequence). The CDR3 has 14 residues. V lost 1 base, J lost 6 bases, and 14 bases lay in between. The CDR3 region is CASSLSLGAREQYF. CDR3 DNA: TGTGCCAGCAGCTTGTCGCTGGGGGCGCGCGAGCAGTACTTC.

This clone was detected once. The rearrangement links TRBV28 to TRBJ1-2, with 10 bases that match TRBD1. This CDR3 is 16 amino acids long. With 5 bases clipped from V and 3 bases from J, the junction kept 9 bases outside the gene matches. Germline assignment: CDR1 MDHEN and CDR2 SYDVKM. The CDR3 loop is CASSATGTGAHYGYTF. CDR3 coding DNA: TGTGCCAGCAGTGCAACCGGGACAGGGGCCCACTATGGCTACACCTTC.

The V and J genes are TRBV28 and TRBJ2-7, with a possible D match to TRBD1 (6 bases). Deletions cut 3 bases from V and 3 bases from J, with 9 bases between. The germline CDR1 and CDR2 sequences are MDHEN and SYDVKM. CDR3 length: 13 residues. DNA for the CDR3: TGTGCCAGCAGTTTTCAAGGGGGCTACGAGCAGTACTTC. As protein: CASSFQGGYEQYF.

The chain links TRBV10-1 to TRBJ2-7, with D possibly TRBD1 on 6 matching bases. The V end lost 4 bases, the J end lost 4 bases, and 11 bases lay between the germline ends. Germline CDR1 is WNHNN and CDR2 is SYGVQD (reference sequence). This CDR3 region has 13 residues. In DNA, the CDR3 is TGCGCCAGCAGTGGGGGCAGGGGTTACGAGCAGTACTTC. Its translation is CASSGGRGYEQYF.

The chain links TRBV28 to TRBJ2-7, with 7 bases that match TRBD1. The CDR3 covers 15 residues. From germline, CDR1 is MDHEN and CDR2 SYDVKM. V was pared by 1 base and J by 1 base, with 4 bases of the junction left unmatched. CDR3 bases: TGTGCCAGCAGTTTATCCGGGACAGATTCCTACGAGCAGTACTTC. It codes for CASSLSGTDSYEQYF.

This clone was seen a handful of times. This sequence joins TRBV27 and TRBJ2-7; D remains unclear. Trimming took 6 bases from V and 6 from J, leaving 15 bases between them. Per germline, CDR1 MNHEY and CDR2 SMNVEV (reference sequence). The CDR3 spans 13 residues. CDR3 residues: CASRPYTASEQYF. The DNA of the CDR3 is TGTGCCAGCAGACCCTACACGGCCTCCGAGCAGTACTTC.

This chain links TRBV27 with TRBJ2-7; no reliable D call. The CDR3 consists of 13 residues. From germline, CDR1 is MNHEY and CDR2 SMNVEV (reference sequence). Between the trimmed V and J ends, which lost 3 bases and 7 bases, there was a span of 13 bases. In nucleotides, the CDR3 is TGTGCCAGCAGTTTGGAAGGGAACGGGGAGCAGTACTTC. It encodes CASSLEGNGEQYF.

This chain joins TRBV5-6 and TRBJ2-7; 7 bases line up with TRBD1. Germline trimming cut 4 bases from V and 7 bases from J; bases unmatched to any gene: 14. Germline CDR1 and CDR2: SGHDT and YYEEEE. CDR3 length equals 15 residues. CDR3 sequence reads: CASSRRTSQGEEQYF. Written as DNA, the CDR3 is TGTGCCAGCAGCCGTCGGACAAGTCAGGGGGAGGAGCAGTACTTC. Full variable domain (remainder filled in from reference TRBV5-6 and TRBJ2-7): DAGVTQSPTHLIKTRGQQVTLRCSPKSGHDTVSWYQQALGQGPQFIFQYYEEEERQRGNFPDRFSGHQFPNYSSELNVNALLLGDSALYLCASSRRTSQGEEQYFGPGTRLTVT.

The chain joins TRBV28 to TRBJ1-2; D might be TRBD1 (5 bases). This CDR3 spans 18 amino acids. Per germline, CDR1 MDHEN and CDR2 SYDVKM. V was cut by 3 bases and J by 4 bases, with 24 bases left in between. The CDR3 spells CASSFLLSGTSPLYGYTF. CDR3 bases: TGTGCCAGCAGTTTTCTCCTCTCCGGGACGAGCCCTCTCTATGGCTACACCTTC.

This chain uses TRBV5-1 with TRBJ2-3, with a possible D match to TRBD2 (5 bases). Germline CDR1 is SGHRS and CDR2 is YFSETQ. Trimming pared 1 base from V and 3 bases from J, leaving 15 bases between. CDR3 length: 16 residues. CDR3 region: CASSLSTGRITDTQYF. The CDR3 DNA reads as TGCGCCAGCAGCTTGTCGACGGGAAGGATTACAGATACGCAGTATTTT.

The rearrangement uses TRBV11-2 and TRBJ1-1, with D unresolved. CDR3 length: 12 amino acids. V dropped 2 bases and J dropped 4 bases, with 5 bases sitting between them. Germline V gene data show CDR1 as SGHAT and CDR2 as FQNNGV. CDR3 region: CASSLSPTEAFF. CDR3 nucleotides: TGTGCCAGCAGCTTATCTCCCACTGAAGCTTTCTTT.

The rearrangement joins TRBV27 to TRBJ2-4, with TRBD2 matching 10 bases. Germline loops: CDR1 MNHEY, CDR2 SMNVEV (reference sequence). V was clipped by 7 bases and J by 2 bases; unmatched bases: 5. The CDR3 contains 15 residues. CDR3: CASTSGRSPKNIQYF. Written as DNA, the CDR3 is TGTGCCAGCACTAGCGGGAGATCCCCCAAAAACATTCAGTACTTC.

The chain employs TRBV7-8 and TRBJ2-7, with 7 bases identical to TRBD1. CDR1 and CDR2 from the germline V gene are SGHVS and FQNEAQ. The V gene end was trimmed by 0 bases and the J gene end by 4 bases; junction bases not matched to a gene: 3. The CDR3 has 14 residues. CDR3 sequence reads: CASSLATTGYEQYF. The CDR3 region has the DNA TGTGCCAGCAGCTTAGCAACGACAGGGTACGAGCAGTACTTC.

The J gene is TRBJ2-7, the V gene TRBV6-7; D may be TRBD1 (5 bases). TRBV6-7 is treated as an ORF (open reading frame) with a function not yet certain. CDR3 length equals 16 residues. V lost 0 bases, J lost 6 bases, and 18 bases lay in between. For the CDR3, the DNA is TGTGCCAGCAGTTACTCGGAAGGGGTTTTTTCTGGCGAGCAGTACTTC. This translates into CASSYSEGVFSGEQYF.

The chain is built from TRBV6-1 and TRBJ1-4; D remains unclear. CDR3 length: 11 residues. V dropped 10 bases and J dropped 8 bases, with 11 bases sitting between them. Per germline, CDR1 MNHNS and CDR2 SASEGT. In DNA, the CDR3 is TGTGCCACCCTGTATTGGGAAAAACTGTTTTTT. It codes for CATLYWEKLFF.

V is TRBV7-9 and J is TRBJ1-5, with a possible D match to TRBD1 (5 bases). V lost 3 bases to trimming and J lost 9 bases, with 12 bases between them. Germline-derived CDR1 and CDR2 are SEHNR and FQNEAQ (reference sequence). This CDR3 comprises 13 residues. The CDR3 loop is CASSFGTPGPQHF. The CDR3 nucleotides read TGTGCCAGCAGCTTTGGGACTCCAGGGCCCCAGCATTTT. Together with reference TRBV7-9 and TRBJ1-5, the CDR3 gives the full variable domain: DTGVSQNPRHKITKRGQNVTFRCDPISEHNRLYWYRQTLGQGPEFLTYFQNEAQLEKSRLLSDRFSAERPKGSFSTLEIQRTEQGDSAMYLCASSFGTPGPQHFGDGTRLSIL.

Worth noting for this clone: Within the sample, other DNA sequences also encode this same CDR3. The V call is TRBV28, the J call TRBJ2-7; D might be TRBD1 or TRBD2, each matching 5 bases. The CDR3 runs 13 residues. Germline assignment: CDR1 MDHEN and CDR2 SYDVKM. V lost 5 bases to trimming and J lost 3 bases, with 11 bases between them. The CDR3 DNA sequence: TGTGCCAGCAGTCTGGGACGGAGCTACGAGCAGTACTTC. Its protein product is CASSLGRSYEQYF.

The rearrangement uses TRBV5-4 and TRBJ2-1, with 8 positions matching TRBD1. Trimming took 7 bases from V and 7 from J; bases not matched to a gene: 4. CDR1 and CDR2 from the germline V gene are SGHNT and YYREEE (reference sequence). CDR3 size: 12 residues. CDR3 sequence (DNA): TGTGCCAGCCGACAGGGGACAAATGAGCAGTTCTTC. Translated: CASRQGTNEQFF.

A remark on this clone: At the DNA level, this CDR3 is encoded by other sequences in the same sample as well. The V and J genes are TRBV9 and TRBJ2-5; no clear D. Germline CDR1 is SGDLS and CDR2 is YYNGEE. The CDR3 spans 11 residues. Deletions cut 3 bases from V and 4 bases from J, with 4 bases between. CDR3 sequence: CASSAGETQYF. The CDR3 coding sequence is TGTGCCAGCAGCGCCGGAGAGACCCAGTACTTC.

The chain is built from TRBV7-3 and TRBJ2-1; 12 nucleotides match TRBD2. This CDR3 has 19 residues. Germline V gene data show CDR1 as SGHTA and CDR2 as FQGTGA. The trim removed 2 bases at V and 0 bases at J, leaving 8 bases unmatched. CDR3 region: CASSLYVLAGGPSYNEQFF. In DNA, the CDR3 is TGTGCCAGCAGCTTATACGTCCTAGCGGGAGGGCCCTCCTACAATGAGCAGTTCTTC.

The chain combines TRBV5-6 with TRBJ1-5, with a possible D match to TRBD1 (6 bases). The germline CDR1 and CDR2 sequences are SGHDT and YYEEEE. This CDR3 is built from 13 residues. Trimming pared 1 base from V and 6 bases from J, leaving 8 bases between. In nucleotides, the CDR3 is TGTGCCAGCAGCTTGAGGGGGAGTCAGCCCCAGCATTTT. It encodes CASSLRGSQPQHF.

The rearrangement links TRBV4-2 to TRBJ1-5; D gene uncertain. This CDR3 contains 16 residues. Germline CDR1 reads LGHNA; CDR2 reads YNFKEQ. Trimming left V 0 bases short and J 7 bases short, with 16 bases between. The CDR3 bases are TGTGCCAGCAGCCAAGAATTCGTGCAGTCGGGGCAGCCCCAGCATTTT. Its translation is CASSQEFVQSGQPQHF.

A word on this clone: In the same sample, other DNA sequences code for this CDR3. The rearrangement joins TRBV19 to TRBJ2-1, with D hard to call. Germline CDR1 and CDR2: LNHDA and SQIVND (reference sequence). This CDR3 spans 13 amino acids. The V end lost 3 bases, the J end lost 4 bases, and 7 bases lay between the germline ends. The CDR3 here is CASSISGYNEQFF. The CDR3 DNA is TGTGCCAGTAGTATCTCAGGTTACAATGAGCAGTTCTTC. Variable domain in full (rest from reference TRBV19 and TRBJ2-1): DGGITQSPKYLFRKEGQNVTLSCEQNLNHDAMYWYRQDPGQGLRLIYYSQIVNDFQKGDIAEGYSVSREKKESFPLTVTSAQKNPTAFYLCASSISGYNEQFFGPGTRLTVL.